This T cell receptor beta chain was sequenced during a study of T cell repertoires in cytomegalovirus infection. Study-wide findings and caveats: CMV-specific HLA-C-restricted TCR beta clonotypes dominated the ex vivo response.

V lost 1 base and J 7 bases, leaving 8 bases between the germline ends. Germline V gene data show CDR1 as MGHRA and CDR2 as YSYEKL. CDR3 size: 13 residues. Worth noting for this clonotype: The antigen is not known.

TCRdb called the reads again in MiXCR, with one record for every CDR3 protein. The sample lists about 900,000 distinct CDR3 sequences; approximately 30% were seen once. The rearrangement joins TRBV4-1 to TRBJ1-5; D not resolved. The clonotype was recovered from a human donor in good health (CMV status not recorded). Some clones in this sample may be carry-over from other donors' samples. This sample comprised cultured CD8+ T cells from PBMCs, obtained from culture after CMV antigen stimulation. CDR3 sequence reads: CASSQGSEQPQHF. The CDR3 coding sequence is TGCGCCAGCAGCCAAGGATCGGAACAGCCCCAGCATTTT.